A single sample gave rise to the 14 T cell receptor beta chains below, sequenced in a study of blood T cells in healthy people across ages. A J-beta primer mix and a sample-barcoded 5' primer were used in a second PCR of about 7 to 12 cycles. TCRdb called the 5' RACE reads again in MiXCR, with one record for every CDR3 protein. Of 750,000 to 850,000 distinct CDR3 sequences in the sample, roughly 25% were seen once. The same sample was also studied in work on T cells of mothers and their children.

Sample: blood. The receptors were gathered from a boy between 10 and 17 years old in good health.

V and J are TRBV7-2 and TRBJ2-5; D is possibly TRBD2 (7 bases). Per germline, CDR1 SGHTA and CDR2 FQGNSA. The V and J ends lost 5 bases and 5 bases respectively, with 24 bases between them. The CDR3 is 17 amino acids. The CDR3 loop is CASSHPGGLTGLETQYF. CDR3 sequence (DNA): TGTGCCAGCAGCCACCCCGGGGGACTAACAGGGCTGGAGACCCAGTACTTC.

This clonotype was observed a handful of times. This chain joins TRBV29-1 and TRBJ2-3; TRBD2 is a possible D gene (6 bases). V gave up 6 bases and J gave up 1 base, with 11 bases separating them. Germline V gene lookup returns CDR1 SQVTM and CDR2 ANQGSEA. There are 13 residues in the CDR3. The CDR3 loop reads CSVDSGRTDTQYF. The CDR3 DNA is TGCAGCGTAGATAGCGGCCGCACAGATACGCAGTATTTT.

The chain combines TRBV6-1 with TRBJ1-2; 8 bases are shared with TRBD1. V lost 5 bases and J lost 2; bases outside the gene matches: 10. Germline V gene data show CDR1 as MNHNS and CDR2 as SASEGT. This CDR3 region has 16 residues. DNA of the CDR3: TGTGCCAGCAGTCAGTTATCAGGGGGCCGCAACTATGGCTACACCTTC. As protein: CASSQLSGGRNYGYTF.

This chain joins TRBV12-3 or TRBV12-4 and TRBJ2-4; 7 bases are shared with TRBD2. Germline trimming cut 5 bases from V and 8 bases from J; bases unmatched to any gene: 9. This CDR3 is built from 14 residues. The CDR3: CASSPWAGEDIQYF. The CDR3 DNA is TGTGCCAGCAGTCCCTGGGCGGGGGAGGACATTCAGTACTTC.

This clonotype came up a few times. A read error may account for a junction end that differs from germline. The chain recombines TRBV12-3 or TRBV12-4 with TRBJ2-5; TRBD2 matches at 7 bases. The CDR3 totals 12 residues. CDR3 in DNA: TGTGCCAGCAGTTTGGGGGTGGGAGGGTGCAACTTC. Translated: CASSLGVGGCNF.

This chain connects TRBV4-3 to TRBJ1-1; D call uncertain. Between the trimmed V and J ends, which lost 1 base and 5 bases, there was a span of 14 bases. The CDR3 has 15 amino acids. The germline gives CDR1 LGHNA, CDR2 YSLEER. The CDR3 coding sequence is TGCGCCAGCAGCCAAGTCAGGTGGGGTACGACTGAAGCTTTCTTT. As protein: CASSQVRWGTTEAFF.

The chain employs TRBV29-1 and TRBJ2-1, with 9 bases aligning to TRBD1. CDR1 and CDR2 from the germline V gene are SQVTM and ANQGSEA. The trim removed 6 bases at V and 9 bases at J, leaving 15 bases unmatched. This CDR3 region has 15 residues. The CDR3 loop reads CSVRDRVGLGGEQFF. The CDR3 DNA follows: TGCAGCGTCCGGGACAGGGTGGGTCTAGGCGGTGAGCAGTTCTTC.

This clonotype has a handful of counts. The chain joins TRBV27 to TRBJ2-7; D is ambiguous. Trimming shortened V by 0 bases and J by 3 bases, and 15 bases separated the two germline ends. There are 16 residues in the CDR3. Looked up from germline, CDR1 is MNHEY and CDR2 is SMNVEV (reference sequence). CDR3 in DNA: TGTGCCAGCAGTTTATCGAGATCACAGTTTCTCTACGAGCAGTACTTC. Amino acid sequence: CASSLSRSQFLYEQYF.

This chain joins TRBV20-1 and TRBJ2-5; 15 bases agree with TRBD2. The DNA end favors TRBJ2-1, so the J call may be wrong. The CDR3 has 14 residues. Per germline, CDR1 DFQATT and CDR2 SNEGSKA (reference sequence). The CDR3: CSALGTSGRSEQFF. The CDR3 DNA follows: TGCAGTGCCCTGGGGACTAGCGGGAGGAGTGAGCAGTTCTTC.

This clonotype was seen a few times. The chain couples TRBV5-5 to TRBJ1-1, with TRBD1 matching 11 bases. The trim removed 4 bases at V and 4 bases at J, leaving 6 bases unmatched. In germline, CDR1 is SGHKS, CDR2 YYEKEE (reference sequence). CDR3 length equals 15 residues. CDR3 sequence (DNA): TGTGCCAGCAGCCTTAGGACAGGGGGCGTCACTGAAGCTTTCTTT. It encodes CASSLRTGGVTEAFF.

The sample holds a few counts of this clonotype. The J gene is TRBJ1-2, the V gene TRBV10-3; 7 bases agree with TRBD1. The CDR3 has 16 residues. The germline CDR1 and CDR2 sequences are ENHRY and SYGVKD. J was trimmed by 6 bases and V by 0 bases; bases with no gene match: 10. The CDR3 DNA follows: TGTGCCATCAGTGAGTCTTTCGACAGGGAACTTAATGGCTACACCTTC. This sequence encodes CAISESFDRELNGYTF.

Ten or more counts support this clonotype. The V gene is TRBV4-2, the J gene TRBJ2-1; 7 bases are shared with TRBD1. The J segment lost 8 bases and the V segment lost 1 base, leaving 11 bases of the junction unmatched. The CDR3 length is 16 residues. Germline CDR1 LGHNA, CDR2 YNFKEQ. CDR3 nucleotides: TGTGCCAGCAGCCAAGGCGCTGGAACAGGGGAAGATGAGCAGTTCTTC. Its protein product is CASSQGAGTGEDEQFF.

This rearrangement joins TRBV29-1 to TRBJ1-1; no clear D. The CDR3 contains 11 residues. In germline, CDR1 is SQVTM, CDR2 ANQGSEA. The V gene lost 4 bases and the J gene lost 6 bases, with 9 bases spanning the gap. The CDR3: CSVGVVSEAFF. The CDR3, as DNA: TGCAGCGTTGGTGTAGTATCTGAAGCTTTCTTT.

This clonotype was detected a few times. The J gene is TRBJ2-7, the V gene TRBV28, with 9 positions matching TRBD2. The J call is uncertain, as TRBJ2-1 better fits the DNA end. CDR3 length equals 14 residues. Germline V gene lookup returns CDR1 MDHEN and CDR2 SYDVKM. The CDR3 reads CASSSSGIYNEQFF. Here the CDR3 DNA reads TGTGCCAGCAGTTCTAGCGGGATATACAATGAGCAGTTCTTC.